This T cell receptor beta chain was recovered during a study of T cell responses to AZD1222 COVID-19 vaccine. Study-level findings and limits: Spike-specific TCR repertoires showed rising breadth and depth after two AZD1222 doses. Only a handful of AZD1222 recipients, five to seven in all, had baseline seropositivity.

Data came from immunoSEQ multiplex PCR; TCRdb stores just in-frame clones and leaves some out. The sample consists of about 64,000 clones, about 89% of them appearing once. This clone was found once. Its antigen is currently unknown. Between the trimmed V and J ends, which lost 4 bases and 4 bases, there was a span of 5 bases. CDR1 is MDHEN, CDR2 SYDVKM, per germline. CDR3 length equals 12 residues. The rearrangement joins TRBV28 to TRBJ2-4; D remains ambiguous. This receptor was obtained from an adult who received the MenACWY meningococcal vaccine as a control. Sequenced material: peripheral blood, taken 28 days after the second dose of the MenACWY control vaccine. CDR3 bases: TGTGCCAGCAGTTCGGATAAAAACATTCAGTACTTC. Translation gives CASSSDKNIQYF.